Below, one T cell receptor beta chain is given with its context. Its antigen is not yet known. Per-nucleotide qualities are absent, and no much larger clonotype sits a single base away. The time point label of this sample denotes: week 35, safety follow-up. Every vaccine dose consisted of 300 ug of a 20-mer mutant IDH1 peptide in Montanide, administered subcutaneously together with topical imiquimod. Patients received eight vaccinations in weeks 1, 3, 5, 7, 11, 15, 19 and 23, corresponding to visits V03 through V10. Donors had newly diagnosed WHO grade 3 or 4 IDH1-mutant astrocytomas with loss of nuclear ATRX. The samples were drawn from NOA16, a multicentre, single-arm, open-label phase I trial in Germany that tested a mutant IDH1 peptide vaccine in humans for the first time. The DNeasy Blood and Tissue Kit was used to extract genomic DNA from EDTA blood for TCRB sequencing. These data belong to a study of a mutant IDH1 vaccine in newly diagnosed glioma (dated by TCRdb to the early 2020s). For the wider study: Vaccination started 4-6 weeks after radiotherapy alone, or was given together with temozolomide cycles in the groups whose treatment included chemotherapy. Of the 32 treated patients, approximately 62% were male and approximately 38% were female, and the mean age was approximately 40 years. Before enrollment, patients had received standard therapy of radiotherapy alone, temozolomide alone, or radiochemotherapy with temozolomide; most received the combination. The week-35 safety follow-up was designated visit V12, and the week-47 end of study was designated visit V13. Peripheral blood samples were drawn at six visits, namely V03 (baseline), V05, V07, V10, V12 and V13. For exploratory analyses, longitudinal TCRB deep sequencing was carried out in about two dozen treated patients wherever samples were available.

Here is what the overall study found, with its caveats: No apparent relationship was observed between pseudoprogression and alterations in the top peripheral T cell clonotypes detected by TCRB sequencing. Across multiple MHC alleles, vaccine-induced immune responses were seen in approximately 93% of patients. PBMC samples for TCRB deep sequencing were selected based on availability. The authors stated that sample limitations prevented analyses of patient blood samples from being reproduced.

The CDR3 starts with the cysteine, ends with the phenylalanine, and has 17 residues. Just the 51-base CDR3 DNA is kept, in frame starting at base 1. Germline trimming: 4 bases from V, 7 bases from J; junction bases outside gene matches: 11. CDR1 and CDR2, looked up from the germline V gene, are MDHEN and SYDVKM. Libraries were constructed by the immunoSEQ multiplex PCR assay. Rearranged TCR beta chain sequences were amplified with the hsTCRB Kit following the manufacturer's protocol. Sequencing of TCRB libraries was carried out on an Illumina MiSeq. The original pipeline was this. Demultiplexing, trimming and gene mapping were performed with the kit vendor's proprietary platform. TCRdb carries this immuneACCESS record with in-frame sequences only. Its versions omit some clonotypes, under half of them owing to an unresolved V gene in the studies checked, with the rest unexplained. V, J and clone size reflect that table, while D and trimming were determined from the DNA. The table for this sample lists 60,000 to 65,000 clones; roughly 80% of them were counted only once. The leading ten clones occupy 5.4% of the sample.

This sequence uses TRBV28 and TRBJ1-5, with 12 bases matching TRBD1. The source is a man between 40 and 49 years old with glioma. The sequences come from PBMCs, collected from a glioma patient whose treatment included an IDH1 peptide vaccine. The DNA is TGTGCCAGCAGTTCCCGGACCGGGACAGGGGGCGGGCAGCCCCAGCATTTT. Translated, it reads CASSSRTGTGGGQPQHF. The CDR3, completed at both ends by the reference TRBV28 and TRBJ1-5 genes, gives the full variable domain DVKVTQSSRYLVKRTGEKVFLECVQDMDHENMFWYRQDPGLGLRLIYFSYDVKMKEKGDIPEGYSVSREKKERFSLILESASTNQTSMYLCASSSRTGTGGGQPQHFGDGTRLSIL.